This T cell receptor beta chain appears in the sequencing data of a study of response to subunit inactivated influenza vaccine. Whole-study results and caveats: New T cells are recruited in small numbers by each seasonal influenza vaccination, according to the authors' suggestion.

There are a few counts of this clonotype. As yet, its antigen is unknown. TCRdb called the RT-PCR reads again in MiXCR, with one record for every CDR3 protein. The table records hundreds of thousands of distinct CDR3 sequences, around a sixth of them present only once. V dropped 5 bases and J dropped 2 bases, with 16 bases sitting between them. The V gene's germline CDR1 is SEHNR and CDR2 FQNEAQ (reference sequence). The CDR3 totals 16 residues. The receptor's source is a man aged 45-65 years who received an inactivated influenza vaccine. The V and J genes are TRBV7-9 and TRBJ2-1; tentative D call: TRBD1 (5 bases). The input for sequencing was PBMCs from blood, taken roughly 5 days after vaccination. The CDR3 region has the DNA TGTGCCAGCAGCAAGAGACGGCAGGGCCCCTACAATGAGCAGTTCTTC. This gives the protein CASSKRRQGPYNEQFF. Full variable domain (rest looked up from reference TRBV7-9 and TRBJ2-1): DTGVSQNPRHKITKRGQNVTFRCDPISEHNRLYWYRQTLGQGPEFLTYFQNEAQLEKSRLLSDRFSAERPKGSFSTLEIQRTEQGDSAMYLCASSKRRQGPYNEQFFGPGTRLTVL.